What follows describes a single TCR beta chain. A read error may account for a junction end that differs from germline. A second PCR, run for about 7 to 11 cycles, used a sample-barcoded 5' primer plus a J-beta primer mix. The template-switch adaptor was a 5' adaptor with 12 random nucleotides. It tagged each cDNA molecule. TCRdb fed the 5' RACE reads into MiXCR, producing one record per CDR3 protein. The table shows roughly 1,800,000 distinct CDR3 sequences, with around 50% occurring only once. This specimen comes from a study of blood T cells in healthy people across ages. The germline gives CDR1 SGHTA, CDR2 FQGNSA. There are 15 residues in the CDR3.

The V gene is TRBV7-2, the J gene TRBJ2-3; D is unresolved. The receptor's source is a woman in her 40s in good health. Sample: blood. The chain's CDR3 is CASSLAGHNTDMQYF. CDR3 DNA: TGTGCCAGCAGCTTAGCCGGCCATAACACAGATATGCAGTATTTT.